This record looks at one T cell receptor (beta chain) sequence and its context. The data belong to a study of blood T cell repertoires in COVID-19. For the study at large: Collection of acute and convalescent COVID-19 samples took place in the United States, Italy and Spain.

The germline V gene has CDR1 LNHNV and CDR2 YYDKDF (reference sequence). Trimming removed 6 bases from V and 5 bases from J, with 20 bases in between. The CDR3 has 15 amino acids. Authors' processing steps: The authors estimated nucleated cell counts from reference gene primer amplification. Sequencing was performed with immunoSEQ multiplex PCR; in TCRdb, only in-frame clones are kept and a portion is missing. The DNA gave D and trimming, while V, J and clone size come from that table. The sample carries approximately 96,000 clones, around 96% recorded once. Sequencing was performed on peripheral blood. The chain couples TRBV15 to TRBJ2-7, with D unresolved. The source is a human donor with active COVID-19. The donor label of this sample is uncertain. The CDR3 loop reads CATRELGGTSNEQYF. As DNA, the CDR3 is TGTGCCACCAGAGAATTAGGCGGCACGTCGAACGAGCAGTACTTC.